This T cell receptor (beta chain) was sequenced in a study of technical replicates of blood from several donors. From germline, CDR1 is MNHNY and CDR2 SVGAGI (reference sequence). J lost 5 bases, V lost 7 bases, and 8 bases had no gene match. This CDR3 region has 14 residues. The data were produced by immunoSEQ multiplex PCR, yet TCRdb's version contains in-frame clones alone and is incomplete. The data hold roughly 80,000 clones, with around nine tenths observed a single time. The chain links TRBV6-6 to TRBJ1-1; 9 bases line up with TRBD1. This TCR was recovered from a human donor in good health. Source material: T cells isolated from PBMCs. Here the CDR3 reads CASIVPGQGTEAFF. The CDR3 nucleotides are TGTGCCAGCATCGTACCGGGACAGGGAACTGAAGCTTTCTTT.